The 23 T cell receptor beta chains in this list originate from one sample, sequenced in a study of shared clonotypes between healthy human individuals. Measured with immunoSEQ multiplex PCR; TCRdb has only the in-frame clones, and not every one. The sample holds some 2.3 million clones, over 90% seen once. Specimen: naive CD4+ T cells from PBMCs. Subset denoted: CD45RA+ positively selected. These receptors all stem from a man younger than 35 in good health. Some clones in this sample may be carry-over from other donors' samples.

Details on this clone: Other DNA sequences in the sample encode the same CDR3. The chain links TRBV29-1 to TRBJ1-4; no clear D gene. This CDR3 has 11 residues. From germline, CDR1 is SQVTM and CDR2 ANQGSEA. V lost 7 bases and J 1 base, leaving 4 bases between the germline ends. The CDR3 coding sequence is TGCAGCGCCGGAACTAATGAAAAACTGTTTTTT. Residues: CSAGTNEKLFF.

V usage is TRBV18 and J usage is TRBJ2-7; D is ambiguous. V shed 3 bases and J shed 0 bases, with 12 bases lying between them. CDR1 KGHSH and CDR2 LQKENI come from the germline V gene. The CDR3 is 15 residues long. The CDR3 bases are TGTGCCAGCTCACCCTCCGGGCCAATCTCCTACGAGCAGTACTTC. It specifies CASSPSGPISYEQYF. Drawing the rest from reference TRBV18 and TRBJ2-7, the complete variable domain is NAGVMQNPRHLVRRRGQEARLRCSPMKGHSHVYWYRQLPEEGLKFMVYLQKENIIDESGMPKERFSAEFPKEGPSILRIQQVVRGDSAAYFCASSPSGPISYEQYFGPGTRLTVT.

The chain employs TRBV7-3 and TRBJ2-1; D not resolved. The CDR3 loop spans 14 amino acids. Germline V CDR1 and CDR2: SGHTA, FQGTGA. V dropped 5 bases and J dropped 0 bases, with 8 bases sitting between them. This CDR3 reads CASSPDASYNEQFF. For the CDR3, the DNA is TGTGCCAGCAGCCCCGACGCCTCCTACAATGAGCAGTTCTTC. Combining the CDR3 with reference TRBV7-3 and TRBJ2-1 gives the whole variable domain GAGVSQTPSNKVTEKGKYVELRCDPISGHTALYWYRQSLGQGPEFLIYFQGTGAADDSGLPNDRFFAVRPEGSVSTLKIQRTERGDSAVYLCASSPDASYNEQFFGPGTRLTVL.

The chain has TRBV25-1 and TRBJ1-1; D might be TRBD1 (6 bases). The CDR3 covers 16 residues. Trimming removed 7 bases from V and 0 bases from J, with 18 bases in between. Germline CDR1 is MGHDK and CDR2 is SYGVNS. The CDR3 protein is CASMPSTGRLNTEAFF. The CDR3 bases are TGTGCCAGCATGCCGTCGACAGGAAGGCTGAACACTGAAGCTTTCTTT.

The CDR3 reads CASSLVRLNTGELFF. The CDR3 nucleotides read TGCGCCAGCAGCTTGGTTCGGTTGAACACCGGGGAGCTGTTTTTT. J is TRBJ2-2 and V is TRBV5-1, with D unresolved. CDR3 length: 15 residues. The germline V gene encodes CDR1 SGHRS and CDR2 YFSETQ. V was cut by 0 bases and J by 1 base, with 7 bases left in between.

This sequence joins TRBV6-5 and TRBJ2-5; TRBD2 matches 7 bases. The DNA end favors TRBJ2-7, so the J call may be wrong. CDR3 length: 15 amino acids. Germline V CDR1 and CDR2: MNHEY, SVGAGI. The CDR3 sequence: CATGRGGSLTYEQYF. CDR3 DNA: TGTGCCACCGGGCGGGGAGGGAGCCTAACCTACGAGCAGTACTTC.

This rearrangement joins TRBV28 to TRBJ2-1; 12 bases fit TRBD2. Germline V lookup: CDR1 MDHEN, CDR2 SYDVKM. The CDR3 totals 18 residues. J gave up 6 bases and V 3 bases, and 12 bases lay outside the gene matches. In DNA, the CDR3 is TGTGCCAGCAGTTTTTGGCTTGAAAGACTAGCGGGAGTCAATGAGCAGTTCTTC. Translation gives CASSFWLERLAGVNEQFF.

This clone has only one observation. This chain links TRBV7-8 with TRBJ2-6, with no clear D. From germline, CDR1 is SGHVS and CDR2 FQNEAQ. CDR3 length: 19 amino acids. Trimming took off 1 base at V and 0 bases at J, with 16 bases between the two ends. CDR3 in DNA: TGTGCCAGCAGCTTAGGTCAGGTAGCCGCTCTCTCTGGGGCCAACGTCCTGACTTTC. Translating it yields CASSLGQVAALSGANVLTF.

This chain connects TRBV28 to TRBJ1-1; D is unclear. The CDR3 sequence is 12 residues long. Germline V CDR1 and CDR2: MDHEN, SYDVKM. V was cut by 8 bases and J by 5 bases, with 12 bases left in between. CDR3 nucleotides: TGTGCCAGCTTTGCCTTTGGTACTGAAGCTTTCTTT. It yields the protein CASFAFGTEAFF. The full variable domain, its missing parts supplied by reference TRBV28 and TRBJ1-1, is DVKVTQSSRYLVKRTGEKVFLECVQDMDHENMFWYRQDPGLGLRLIYFSYDVKMKEKGDIPEGYSVSREKKERFSLILESASTNQTSMYLCASFAFGTEAFFGQGTRLTVV.

The chain is built from TRBV9 and TRBJ2-1; tentative D call: TRBD1 (6 bases). The V end was cut by 6 bases, the J end by 8 bases, with 18 bases between. This CDR3 is 14 amino acids long. Germline V gives CDR1 SGDLS, CDR2 YYNGEE. The CDR3 nucleotides are TGTGCCAGCAACAAGGACAGACTACGGGATGAGCAGTTCTTC. It translates to CASNKDRLRDEQFF. The whole variable domain, filled in from reference TRBV9 and TRBJ2-1, reads DSGVTQTPKHLITATGQRVTLRCSPRSGDLSVYWYQQSLDQGLQFLIQYYNGEERAKGNILERFSAQQFPDLHSELNLSSLELGDSALYFCASNKDRLRDEQFFGPGTRLTVL.

CDR3 in amino acids: CASSSRDLPYNEQFF. CDR3 in DNA: TGTGCCAGCAGCTCCCGGGACTTACCCTACAATGAGCAGTTCTTC. The chain joins TRBV5-4 to TRBJ2-1; D is possibly TRBD2 (6 bases). CDR1 is SGHNT and CDR2 is YYREEE in the germline V gene (reference sequence). The CDR3 length is 15 residues. Trimming took 3 bases from V and 2 from J, leaving 12 bases between them.

The chain is built from TRBV19 and TRBJ2-3; 8 nucleotides line up with TRBD2. This CDR3 has 16 amino acids. Germline CDR1 is LNHDA and CDR2 is SQIVND (reference sequence). V was pared by 9 bases and J by 0 bases, with 11 bases of the junction left unmatched. The CDR3 DNA is TGTGCCAGCTCGTGGCGGGAGGCCCCTAGCACAGATACGCAGTATTTT. Protein: CASSWREAPSTDTQYF. The complete variable domain, with remaining parts taken from reference TRBV19 and TRBJ2-3, reads DGGITQSPKYLFRKEGQNVTLSCEQNLNHDAMYWYRQDPGQGLRLIYYSQIVNDFQKGDIAEGYSVSREKKESFPLTVTSAQKNPTAFYLCASSWREAPSTDTQYFGPGTRLTVL.

The chain employs TRBV29-1 and TRBJ2-3; D may match TRBD1 or TRBD2 (7 bases each). This CDR3 is built from 14 residues. Trimming removed 8 bases at V and 3 bases at J, with 18 bases between. CDR1 is SQVTM and CDR2 is ANQGSEA in the germline V gene. CDR3 bases: TGCAGCTCGTGGGGGACAGCGGGAACAGATACGCAGTATTTT. The encoded protein is CSSWGTAGTDTQYF.

The chain joins TRBV7-9 to TRBJ2-5; 8 bases agree with TRBD2. The J segment lost 3 bases and the V segment lost 0 bases, leaving 9 bases of the junction unmatched. This CDR3 has 17 residues. Germline V gene sequence: CDR1 SEHNR, CDR2 FQNEAQ (reference sequence). The CDR3 nucleotides are TGTGCCAGCAGCTTAGCGCGACTAGCGCGTAAGAAAGAGACCCAGTACTTC. Its translation is CASSLARLARKKETQYF.

The chain is built from TRBV19 and TRBJ1-2; D is unresolved. CDR3 length equals 12 residues. Trimming pared 7 bases from V and 0 bases from J, leaving 6 bases between. Germline V gene data show CDR1 as LNHDA and CDR2 as SQIVND (reference sequence). The CDR3 loop reads CASTDPNYGYTF. The CDR3 nucleotides are TGTGCCAGTACGGACCCTAACTATGGCTACACCTTC.

This rearrangement joins TRBV7-9 to TRBJ1-5, with 9 bases matching TRBD1. This CDR3 has 15 amino acids. Trimming cost V 3 bases and J 5 bases; bases outside gene matches: 5. The germline CDR1 and CDR2 sequences are SEHNR and FQNEAQ (reference sequence). For the CDR3, the DNA is TGTGCCAGCAGCTTTGGGACAGGGTCGTATCAGCCCCAGCATTTT. This codes for CASSFGTGSYQPQHF.

Details on this clone: The sample has other DNA sequences that encode this CDR3 too. The chain is built from TRBV28 and TRBJ2-5; D may correspond to TRBD1 or TRBD2 (5 bases each). The CDR3 is 15 amino acids. The germline gives CDR1 MDHEN, CDR2 SYDVKM. Trimming cost V 5 bases and J 0 bases, with 13 bases left between them. The CDR3 coding sequence is TGTGCCAGCAGTCCCCCCGGGACGTACCAAGAGACCCAGTACTTC. It translates to CASSPPGTYQETQYF.

V is TRBV2 and J is TRBJ1-5, with D possibly being TRBD1 (6 bases). Trimming took off 7 bases at V and 7 bases at J, with 14 bases between the two ends. Germline V gene sequence: CDR1 SNHLY, CDR2 FYNNEI. There are 13 residues in the CDR3. CDR3 bases: TGTGCCAGCACCCAGGGGTCGGGCCAGCCCCAGCATTTT. Translating it yields CASTQGSGQPQHF. The variable domain in full, with the rest retrieved from reference TRBV2 and TRBJ1-5, is EPEVTQTPSHQVTQMGQEVILRCVPISNHLYFYWYRQILGQKVEFLVSFYNNEISEKSEIFDDQFSVERPDGSNFTLKIRSTKLEDSAMYFCASTQGSGQPQHFGDGTRLSIL.

J is TRBJ1-5 and V is TRBV6-1, with TRBD1 matching over 7 bases. This CDR3 comprises 16 residues. V lost 2 bases to trimming and J lost 1 base; unmatched junction nucleotides: 5. CDR1 and CDR2 from the germline V gene are MNHNS and SASEGT. For the CDR3, the DNA is TGTGCCAGCAGTGAATCTGAGGGGGCAAGCAATCAGCCCCAGCATTTT. Translating it yields CASSESEGASNQPQHF.

V usage is TRBV7-3 and J usage is TRBJ1-1; possible D gene TRBD1, 5 bases. The V and J ends lost 4 bases and 6 bases respectively, with 15 bases between them. The CDR3 length is 14 residues. Per the germline V gene, CDR1 is SGHTA and CDR2 is FQGTGA. DNA of the CDR3: TGTGCCAGCAGCTCGGGACCGGGGACCGCTGAAGCTTTCTTT. Protein: CASSSGPGTAEAFF.

The chain has TRBV19 and TRBJ2-1; D uncertain. There are 13 residues in the CDR3. The V gene's germline CDR1 is LNHDA and CDR2 SQIVND (reference sequence). The V end lost 6 bases, the J end lost 8 bases, and 14 bases lay between the germline ends. CDR3 in DNA: TGTGCCAGTAGATTAGCCCCCCGGGATGAGCAGTTCTTC. Translated: CASRLAPRDEQFF.

The chain recombines TRBV9 with TRBJ1-1; 8 bases fit TRBD1. CDR1 SGDLS and CDR2 YYNGEE come from the germline V gene. This CDR3 contains 15 residues. The V and J ends lost 4 bases and 1 base, in that order; junction bases with no gene match: 6. CDR3 sequence reads: CASSKTGQGNTEAFF. The CDR3 DNA sequence: TGTGCCAGCAGCAAGACTGGACAGGGGAACACTGAAGCTTTCTTT.

The chain couples TRBV2 to TRBJ1-3; 7 bases map to TRBD1. This CDR3 has 16 residues. V shed 6 bases, J shed 4 bases, and the junction held 12 bases outside the gene matches. From germline, CDR1 is SNHLY and CDR2 FYNNEI. In nucleotides, the CDR3 is TGTGCCAGCAGCGGTAACCCAACAGGGGTCGGAAACACCATATATTTT. The encoded protein is CASSGNPTGVGNTIYF.